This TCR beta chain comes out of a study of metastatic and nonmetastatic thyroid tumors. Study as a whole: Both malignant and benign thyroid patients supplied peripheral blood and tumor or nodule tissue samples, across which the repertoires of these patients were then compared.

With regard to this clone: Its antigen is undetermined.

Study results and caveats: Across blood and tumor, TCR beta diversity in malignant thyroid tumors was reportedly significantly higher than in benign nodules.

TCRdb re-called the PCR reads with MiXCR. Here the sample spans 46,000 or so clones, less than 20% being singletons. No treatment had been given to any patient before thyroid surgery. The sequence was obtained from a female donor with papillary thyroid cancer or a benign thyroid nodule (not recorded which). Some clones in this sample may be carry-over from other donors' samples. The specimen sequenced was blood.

The CDR3 protein is CASSLDQGTDTGELFF. The CDR3 DNA follows: TGTGCCAGCAGCTTAGATCAGGGGACAGACACCGGGGAGCTGTTTTTT. The chain recombines TRBV11-3 with TRBJ2-2; 7 nucleotides agree with TRBD1. The germline V gene encodes CDR1 SGHNT and CDR2 YENEEA. V lost 0 bases to trimming and J lost 3 bases; unmatched junction nucleotides: 4. This CDR3 is built from 16 residues.